The 5 T cell receptor beta chains given below trace back to one sample, sequenced in a study of Ad26.COV2.S vaccination and SARS-CoV-2 variants. Sequencing was performed with immunoSEQ multiplex PCR; in TCRdb, only in-frame clones are kept and a portion is missing. The sample consists of tens of thousands of clones, about 80% of them appearing once. The sample here was peripheral blood, taken after recovery from COVID-19. These receptors all stem from a human donor who had recovered from COVID-19.

A few counts support this clone. The rearrangement joins TRBV19 to TRBJ1-2, with 10 bases matching TRBD1. The germline gives CDR1 LNHDA, CDR2 SQIVND (reference sequence). The CDR3 loop spans 12 amino acids. With V trimmed by 10 bases and J by 6 bases, 5 bases remained unmatched. Here the CDR3 reads CATATGGDGYTF. In nucleotides, the CDR3 is TGTGCCACCGCGACAGGGGGCGATGGCTACACCTTC.

The chain combines TRBV28 with TRBJ2-6, with D possibly being TRBD1 or TRBD2 (6 bases each). V was shortened by 10 bases and J by 0 bases, with 10 bases between the two germline ends. The CDR3 consists of 14 residues. Looked up from germline, CDR1 is MDHEN and CDR2 is SYDVKM. The CDR3, as DNA: TGTGCCACCGGGGGCACCTCTGGGGCCAACGTCCTGACTTTC. As protein: CATGGTSGANVLTF. The whole variable domain, remainder taken from reference TRBV28 and TRBJ2-6, is DVKVTQSSRYLVKRTGEKVFLECVQDMDHENMFWYRQDPGLGLRLIYFSYDVKMKEKGDIPEGYSVSREKKERFSLILESASTNQTSMYLCATGGTSGANVLTFGAGSRLTVL.

This chain links TRBV5-4 with TRBJ1-1, with D perhaps matching TRBD1 (6 bases). V gave up 4 bases and J gave up 5 bases, with 18 bases separating them. From germline, CDR1 is SGHNT and CDR2 YYREEE (reference sequence). The CDR3 covers 15 residues. CDR3 nucleotides: TGTGCCAGCAGCGTACAAGACAGGAGAAGGACTGAAGCTTTCTTT. It translates to CASSVQDRRRTEAFF.

For the CDR3, the DNA is TGTGCCAGCAGCTTAGAAGGGACCGGGGGCGCCTCAGATACGCAGTATTTT. It encodes CASSLEGTGGASDTQYF. J is TRBJ2-3 and V is TRBV11-2; TRBD1 or TRBD2 may be the D gene (6 bases each). The CDR3 spans 17 residues. From germline, CDR1 is SGHAT and CDR2 FQNNGV. Between the trimmed V and J ends, which lost 0 bases and 4 bases, there was a span of 17 bases.

The chain combines TRBV14 with TRBJ2-1, with TRBD2 matching 10 bases. V trimming: 5 bases; J trimming: 4 bases; junction bases outside the gene matches: 11. Germline-derived CDR1 and CDR2 are SGHDN and FVKESK. This CDR3 spans 17 amino acids. DNA of the CDR3: TGTGCCAGCAGCGTATTAGCGGGGGGAGGGCCTTACAATGAGCAGTTCTTC. Residues: CASSVLAGGGPYNEQFF.